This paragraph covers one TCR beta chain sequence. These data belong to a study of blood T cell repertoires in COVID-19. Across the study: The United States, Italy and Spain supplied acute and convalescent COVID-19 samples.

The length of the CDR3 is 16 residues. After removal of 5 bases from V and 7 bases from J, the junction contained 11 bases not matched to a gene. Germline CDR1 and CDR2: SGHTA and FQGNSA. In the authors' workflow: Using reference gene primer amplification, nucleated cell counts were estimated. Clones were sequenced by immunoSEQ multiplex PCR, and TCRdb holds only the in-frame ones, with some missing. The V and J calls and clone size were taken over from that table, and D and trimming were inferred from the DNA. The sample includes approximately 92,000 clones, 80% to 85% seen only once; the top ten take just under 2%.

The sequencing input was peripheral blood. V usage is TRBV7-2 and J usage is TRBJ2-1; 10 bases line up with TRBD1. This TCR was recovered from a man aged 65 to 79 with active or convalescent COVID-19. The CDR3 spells CASSVGPGQGLNEQFF. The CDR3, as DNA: TGTGCCAGCAGCGTAGGGCCGGGACAGGGGCTGAATGAGCAGTTCTTC.